The 4 T cell receptor beta chains presented below share a single source sample, sequenced in a study of blood T cell repertoires in COVID-19. The table came from immunoSEQ multiplex PCR; TCRdb's copy has only in-frame clones and leaves some out. This sample has under 350,000 clones; around nine tenths occur once, and the top ten carry about 1.2%. The sample comprised peripheral blood. These receptors all stem from a man in his 70s with acute or convalescent COVID-19.

V and J are TRBV29-1 and TRBJ2-5; a weak D match, TRBD1 (6 bases). Per germline, CDR1 SQVTM and CDR2 ANQGSEA. The length of the CDR3 is 16 residues. Trimming left V 1 base short and J 3 bases short, with 18 bases between. In DNA form, the CDR3 reads TGCAGCGTTGAAGGGGCAGGGGCCCTATTGGAAGAGACCCAGTACTTC. This encodes CSVEGAGALLEETQYF.

The rearrangement joins TRBV6-5 to TRBJ2-7; possible D gene TRBD2, 6 bases. The germline CDR1 and CDR2 sequences are MNHEY and SVGAGI. The CDR3 is made up of 13 amino acids. Trimming cost V 6 bases and J 0 bases, with 9 bases left between them. The CDR3 nucleotides read TGTGCCAGCAGCCATAGCGGCTCCTACGAGCAGTACTTC. It is translated as CASSHSGSYEQYF.

The J gene is TRBJ1-1, the V gene TRBV29-1; 7 nucleotides match TRBD1. This CDR3 has 14 amino acids. With 5 bases clipped from V and 2 bases from J, the junction kept 8 bases outside the gene matches. CDR1 is SQVTM, CDR2 ANQGSEA, per germline. The CDR3 DNA reads as TGCAGCGTTACCTGGACAGGAACCAACACTGAAGCTTTCTTT. It codes for CSVTWTGTNTEAFF.

This clone has a single count. CDR3 bases: TGTGCCAGCAGTTTACTACAGGGGGCGAGAGATACGCAGTATTTT. It specifies CASSLLQGARDTQYF. The chain joins TRBV28 to TRBJ2-3; the match to TRBD1 covers 9 bases. Germline CDR1 reads MDHEN; CDR2 reads SYDVKM. The CDR3 is made up of 15 amino acids. Trimming took 2 bases from V and 5 from J; bases not matched to a gene: 5. The whole variable domain, filled in from reference TRBV28 and TRBJ2-3, reads DVKVTQSSRYLVKRTGEKVFLECVQDMDHENMFWYRQDPGLGLRLIYFSYDVKMKEKGDIPEGYSVSREKKERFSLILESASTNQTSMYLCASSLLQGARDTQYFGPGTRLTVL.